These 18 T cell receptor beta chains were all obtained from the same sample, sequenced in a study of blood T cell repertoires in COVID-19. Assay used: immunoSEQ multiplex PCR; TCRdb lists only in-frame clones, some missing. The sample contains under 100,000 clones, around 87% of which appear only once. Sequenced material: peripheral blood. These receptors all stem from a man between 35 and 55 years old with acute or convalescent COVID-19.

The CDR3 is CASSPPGHRASSYNEQFF. The CDR3 DNA reads as TGTGCCAGCAGCCCACCGGGACACCGGGCAAGCTCCTACAATGAGCAGTTCTTC. V gene TRBV7-9 combines with J gene TRBJ2-1; D may be TRBD1 (6 bases). CDR1 and CDR2 (germline): SEHNR, FQNEAQ (reference sequence). V lost 5 bases, J lost 0 bases, and 20 bases lay in between. CDR3 length equals 18 residues.

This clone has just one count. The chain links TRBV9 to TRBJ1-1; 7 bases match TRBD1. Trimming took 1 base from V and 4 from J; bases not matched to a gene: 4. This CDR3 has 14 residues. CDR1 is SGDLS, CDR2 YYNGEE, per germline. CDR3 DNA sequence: TGTGCCAGCAGCGTACGGGCAGGGGGCACTGAAGCTTTCTTT. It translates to CASSVRAGGTEAFF.

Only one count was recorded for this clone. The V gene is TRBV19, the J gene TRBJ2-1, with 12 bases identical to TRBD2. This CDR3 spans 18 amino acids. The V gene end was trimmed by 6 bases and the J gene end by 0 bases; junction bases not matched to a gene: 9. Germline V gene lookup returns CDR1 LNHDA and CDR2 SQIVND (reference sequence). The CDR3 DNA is TGTGCCAGTAGCCTTAAAGGACTAGCGGGAAGCTCCTACAATGAGCAGTTCTTC. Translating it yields CASSLKGLAGSSYNEQFF.

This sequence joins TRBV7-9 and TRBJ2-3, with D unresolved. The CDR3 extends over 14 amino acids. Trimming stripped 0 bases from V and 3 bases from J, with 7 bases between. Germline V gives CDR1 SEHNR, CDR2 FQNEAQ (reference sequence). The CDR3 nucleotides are TGTGCCAGCAGCTTAGCGATCGGTACAGATACGCAGTATTTT. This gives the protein CASSLAIGTDTQYF.

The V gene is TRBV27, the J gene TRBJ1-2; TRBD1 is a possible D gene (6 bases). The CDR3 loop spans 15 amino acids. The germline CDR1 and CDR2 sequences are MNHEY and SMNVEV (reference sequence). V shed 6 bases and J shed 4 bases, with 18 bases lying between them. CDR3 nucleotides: TGTGCCAGCAGGAGGGGAGGGGGAGCCTTCTATGGCTACACCTTC. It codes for CASRRGGGAFYGYTF.

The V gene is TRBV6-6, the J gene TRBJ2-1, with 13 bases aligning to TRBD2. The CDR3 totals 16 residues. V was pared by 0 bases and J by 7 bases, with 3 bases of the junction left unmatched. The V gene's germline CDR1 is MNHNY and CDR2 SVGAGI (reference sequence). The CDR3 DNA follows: TGTGCCAGCAGTTACTCACCGGGACTAGCGGGAAATGAGCAGTTCTTC. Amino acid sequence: CASSYSPGLAGNEQFF.

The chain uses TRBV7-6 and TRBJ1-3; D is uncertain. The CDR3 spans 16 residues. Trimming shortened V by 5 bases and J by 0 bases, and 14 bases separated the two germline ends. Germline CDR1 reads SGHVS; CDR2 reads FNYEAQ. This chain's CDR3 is CASSPRGDSSGNTIYF. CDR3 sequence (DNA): TGTGCCAGCAGCCCCCGGGGAGATAGCTCTGGAAACACCATATATTTT.

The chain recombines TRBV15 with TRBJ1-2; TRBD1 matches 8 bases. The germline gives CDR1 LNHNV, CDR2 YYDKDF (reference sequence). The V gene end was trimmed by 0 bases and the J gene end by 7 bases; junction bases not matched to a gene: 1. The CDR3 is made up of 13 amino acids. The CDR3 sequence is CATSRDGQGGYTF. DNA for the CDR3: TGTGCCACCAGCAGAGATGGACAGGGTGGCTACACCTTC.

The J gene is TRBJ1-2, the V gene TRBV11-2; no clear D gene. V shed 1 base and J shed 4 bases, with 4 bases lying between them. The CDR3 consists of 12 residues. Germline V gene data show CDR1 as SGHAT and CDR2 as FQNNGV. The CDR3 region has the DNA TGTGCCAGCAGCTTAGGAGCCTATGGCTACACCTTC. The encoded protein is CASSLGAYGYTF.

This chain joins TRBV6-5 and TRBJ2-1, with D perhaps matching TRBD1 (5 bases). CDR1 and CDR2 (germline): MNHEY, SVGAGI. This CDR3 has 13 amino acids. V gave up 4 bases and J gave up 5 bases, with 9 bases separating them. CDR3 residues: CASSSLRDNEQFF. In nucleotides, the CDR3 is TGTGCCAGCAGTTCCCTCAGGGACAATGAGCAGTTCTTC.

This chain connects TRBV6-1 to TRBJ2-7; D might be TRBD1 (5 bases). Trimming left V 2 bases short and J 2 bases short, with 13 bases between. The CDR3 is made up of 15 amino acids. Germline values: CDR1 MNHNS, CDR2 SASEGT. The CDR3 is CASSERQRDPYEQYF. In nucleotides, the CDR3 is TGTGCCAGCAGTGAACGACAGCGCGACCCCTACGAGCAGTACTTC.

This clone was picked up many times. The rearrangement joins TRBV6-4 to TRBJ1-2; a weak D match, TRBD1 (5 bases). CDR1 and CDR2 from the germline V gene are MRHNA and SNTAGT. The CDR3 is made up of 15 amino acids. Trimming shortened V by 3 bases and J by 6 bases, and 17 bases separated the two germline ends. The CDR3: CASSDTIQGVDGYTF. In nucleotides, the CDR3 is TGTGCCAGCAGTGATACGATTCAGGGCGTTGATGGCTACACCTTC.

The CDR3 is CASSPPGWGTEAFF. The CDR3 DNA is TGTGCCAGCAGCCCCCCGGGGTGGGGCACTGAAGCTTTCTTT. This chain joins TRBV7-2 and TRBJ1-1; D gene uncertain. The germline CDR1 and CDR2 sequences are SGHTA and FQGNSA. The CDR3 has 14 residues. V was shortened by 5 bases and J by 4 bases, with 14 bases between the two germline ends.

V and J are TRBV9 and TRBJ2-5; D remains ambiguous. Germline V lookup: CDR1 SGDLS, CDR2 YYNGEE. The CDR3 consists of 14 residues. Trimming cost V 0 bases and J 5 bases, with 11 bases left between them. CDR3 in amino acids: CASSVDGRSETQYF. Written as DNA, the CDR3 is TGTGCCAGCAGCGTAGACGGTAGGAGTGAGACCCAGTACTTC. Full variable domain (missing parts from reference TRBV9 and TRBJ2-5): DSGVTQTPKHLITATGQRVTLRCSPRSGDLSVYWYQQSLDQGLQFLIQYYNGEERAKGNILERFSAQQFPDLHSELNLSSLELGDSALYFCASSVDGRSETQYFGPGTRLLVL.

CDR3 amino acids: CASSSRDRGPDEQYF. The CDR3 DNA sequence: TGTGCCAGCAGCTCCCGGGACAGGGGGCCCGACGAGCAGTACTTC. The chain combines TRBV5-4 with TRBJ2-7, with 12 positions matching TRBD1. The J segment lost 5 bases and the V segment lost 3 bases, leaving 6 bases of the junction unmatched. The CDR3 runs to 15 residues. The germline CDR1 and CDR2 sequences are SGHNT and YYREEE (reference sequence).

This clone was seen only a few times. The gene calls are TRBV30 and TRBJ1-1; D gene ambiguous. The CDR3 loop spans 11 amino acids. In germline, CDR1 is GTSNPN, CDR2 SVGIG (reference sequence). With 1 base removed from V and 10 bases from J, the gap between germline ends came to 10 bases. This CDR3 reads CAWSGAYGAFF. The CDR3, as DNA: TGTGCCTGGAGTGGGGCCTATGGAGCTTTCTTT.

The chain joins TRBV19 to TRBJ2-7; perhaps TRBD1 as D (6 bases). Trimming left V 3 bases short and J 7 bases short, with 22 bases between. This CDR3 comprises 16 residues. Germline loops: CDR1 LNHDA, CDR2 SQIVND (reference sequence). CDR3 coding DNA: TGTGCCAGTAGTATTCGTCAGGGGTTCCGAATAAGGGAGCAGTACTTC. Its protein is CASSIRQGFRIREQYF. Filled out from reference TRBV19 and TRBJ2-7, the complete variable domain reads DGGITQSPKYLFRKEGQNVTLSCEQNLNHDAMYWYRQDPGQGLRLIYYSQIVNDFQKGDIAEGYSVSREKKESFPLTVTSAQKNPTAFYLCASSIRQGFRIREQYFGPGTRLTVT.

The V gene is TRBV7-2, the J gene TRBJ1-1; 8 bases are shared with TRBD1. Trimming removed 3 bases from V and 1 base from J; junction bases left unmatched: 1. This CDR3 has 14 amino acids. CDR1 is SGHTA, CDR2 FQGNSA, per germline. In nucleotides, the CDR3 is TGTGCCAGCAGCTTCGGGACAGGGAACACTGAAGCTTTCTTT. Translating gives CASSFGTGNTEAFF.